A selection of T cell receptor beta chains follows, all from one sample in a study of spatial heterogeneity in lung cancer. Each CDR3 protein gets one entry after TCRdb re-called the 5' RACE reads with MiXCR. This table holds about 20,000 distinct CDR3 sequences, approximately 18% found once. Sample: PBMCs, taken at surgery. These receptors were taken from a male donor with early-stage non-small cell lung cancer. The CDR3 runs from the conserved cysteine through the conserved F or W. Fields, in order: V gene, D gene, CDR3 length, clone size, J gene, CDR3 DNA, CDR3 protein. The D gene is left open where the match is weak. Part of the rows lack a size; the others show once, few, many or a class for expanded clones.

v_call: TRBV18
d_call: -
cdr3_length: 15
clone_size: few
j_call: TRBJ1-4
cdr3_nt: TGTGCCAGCTCACCCACGGAGGCAACTAATGAAAAACTGTTTTTT
cdr3_aa: CASSPTEATNEKLFF

v_call: TRBV2
d_call: -
cdr3_length: 15
clone_size: many
j_call: TRBJ1-4
cdr3_nt: TGTGCCAGTCTCAGACTAGGGGAGATTAATGAAAAACTGTTTTTT
cdr3_aa: CASLRLGEINEKLFF

v_call: TRBV7-3
d_call: -
cdr3_length: 16
clone_size: -
j_call: TRBJ2-2
cdr3_nt: TGTGCCAGCACTCAGACGGGACCCCTCGACACCGGGGAGCTGTTTTTT
cdr3_aa: CASTQTGPLDTGELFF

v_call: TRBV9
d_call: -
cdr3_length: 17
clone_size: few
j_call: TRBJ2-2
cdr3_nt: TGTGCCAGCAGCACCTATGGACAGAGCGCGAACACCGGGGAGCTGTTTTTT
cdr3_aa: CASSTYGQSANTGELFF

v_call: TRBV24-1
d_call: -
cdr3_length: 14
clone_size: many
j_call: TRBJ2-1
cdr3_nt: TGTGCCACCAGTTTCCAGGGTGGTCACAATGAGCAGTTCTTC
cdr3_aa: CATSFQGGHNEQFF

v_call: TRBV3-1
d_call: -
cdr3_length: 12
clone_size: many
j_call: TRBJ2-7
cdr3_nt: TGTGCCAGCAGCCAAGATCAGGTCGAGCAGTACTTC
cdr3_aa: CASSQDQVEQYF

v_call: TRBV6-2/TRBV6-3
d_call: -
cdr3_length: 14
clone_size: -
j_call: TRBJ2-7
cdr3_nt: TGTGCCAGCAGCCCCGGACAGTTAATACGAGCGCAGTACTTC
cdr3_aa: CASSPGQLIRAQYF

v_call: TRBV24-1
d_call: -
cdr3_length: 14
clone_size: few
j_call: TRBJ2-5
cdr3_nt: TGTGCCACCAGTGATTCAGGGAGGACGGAGACCCAGTACTTC
cdr3_aa: CATSDSGRTETQYF

v_call: TRBV5-6
d_call: -
cdr3_length: 15
clone_size: many
j_call: TRBJ2-5
cdr3_nt: TGTGCCAGCAGCTCACCCCGGGCCGGAAAAGAGACCCAGTACTTC
cdr3_aa: CASSSPRAGKETQYF

v_call: TRBV14
d_call: -
cdr3_length: 15
clone_size: many
j_call: TRBJ1-2
cdr3_nt: TGTGCCAGCAGTCGCGCAGGGCTTGGCGACTATGGCTACACCTTC
cdr3_aa: CASSRAGLGDYGYTF

v_call: TRBV20-1
d_call: -
cdr3_length: 15
clone_size: many
j_call: TRBJ1-1
cdr3_nt: TGCAGTGCTAGATCGACCGACACCCCGAACACTGAAGCTTTCTTT
cdr3_aa: CSARSTDTPNTEAFF

v_call: TRBV10-1
d_call: TRBD2
cdr3_length: 15
clone_size: many
j_call: TRBJ2-5
cdr3_nt: TGCGCCAGCAGCGCCGTCCGGGGGGGCCAAGAGACCCAGTACTTC
cdr3_aa: CASSAVRGGQETQYF

v_call: TRBV6-6
d_call: TRBD2
cdr3_length: 13
clone_size: medium-sized
j_call: TRBJ2-5
cdr3_nt: TGTGCCAGCAGCATAGCGGGGGGGGAGACCCAGTACTTC
cdr3_aa: CASSIAGGETQYF